The 30 T cell receptor beta chains given below trace back to one sample, sequenced in a study of T cell clonality in common variable immunodeficiency (dated by TCRdb to between 2014 and 2016). The research as a whole found: Reportedly, TCRbeta sequences from CVID had fewer deletions and N-nucleotide insertions, and highly modified clones with 13 or more V deletions were absent from CVID.

The library came from the immunoSEQ multiplex PCR assay. TCRdb took this table from immuneACCESS and kept in-frame rearrangements with V and J called. Such tables lack part of the clones; where checked against another copy, unresolved V genes explain under half of the gap, and the rest is unexplained. The data for this sample show about 35,000 clones, each detected more than once. Together, the top ten hold more than 25% of the sample. These receptors' antigens are unknown. Material for sequencing was peripheral blood mononuclear cells. The receptors shown here come from a human donor with common variable immunodeficiency.

In its sample, this clone was seen many times. The read gets to within 3 residues of the CDR3 end, and the germline J gene fills in the rest. The gene calls are TRBV5-1 and TRBJ1-1, with D unresolved. The CDR3 covers 14 residues. Trimming pared 5 bases from V and 2 bases from J, leaving 13 bases between. Germline CDR1 and CDR2: SGHRS and YFSETQ. The CDR3 bases that were read are TGCGCCAGCAGTGTTTCGGGGTCCAACACTGAA. As protein: CASSVSGSNTE. Given in full, the CDR3 is CASSVSGSNTEAFF.

This clone was found many times. The sequenced fragment ends 3 residues before the CDR3 boundary, so the rest is inferred from the germline J gene. The rearrangement links TRBV19 to TRBJ1-1, with 7 bases that match TRBD1. After removal of 5 bases from V and 4 bases from J, the junction contained 7 bases not matched to a gene. The V gene's germline CDR1 is LNHDA and CDR2 SQIVND (reference sequence). The CDR3 extends over 14 amino acids. Incomplete CDR3 DNA: TGTGCCAGTAGTGTAACGACAGGGCCCACTGAA. Translated, it gives CASSVTTGPTE. The entire CDR3 sequence reads CASSVTTGPTEAFF. Full variable domain (missing parts from reference TRBV19 and TRBJ1-1): DGGITQSPKYLFRKEGQNVTLSCEQNLNHDAMYWYRQDPGQGLRLIYYSQIVNDFQKGDIAEGYSVSREKKESFPLTVTSAQKNPTAFYLCASSVTTGPTEAFFGQGTRLTVV.

The sample holds a few counts of this clone. The read halts 3 residues ahead of the CDR3 end, with the missing end drawn from the germline J gene. The chain employs TRBV7-8 and TRBJ1-3, with D tentatively TRBD1 (6 bases). Trimming took 8 bases from V and 0 from J, leaving 17 bases between them. The CDR3 length is 16 residues. Germline values: CDR1 SGHVS, CDR2 FQNEAQ. The chain's CDR3 is CASHPHQGYSGNTIYF. The covered CDR3 bases are TGTGCCAGCCACCCACATCAGGGGTACTCTGGAAACACC.

This clone occurred a few times. The CDR3 end is not reached by the read, which stops 3 residues before it; the germline J gene fills it in. The chain combines TRBV11-3 with TRBJ2-1, with D unclear. Trimming took 0 bases from V and 9 from J, leaving 12 bases between them. The CDR3 length is 14 residues. Per germline, CDR1 SGHNT and CDR2 YENEEA. The CDR3 region is CASSLEGSLSEQFF. CDR3 DNA (partial): TGTGCCAGCAGCTTAGAAGGTTCCTTGAGTGAG.

This clone came up many times. The sequence runs out 3 residues before the end of the CDR3; the remainder is reconstructed from the germline J gene. This rearrangement joins TRBV18 to TRBJ1-2; D is unclear. This CDR3 is 13 amino acids long. Germline CDR1 KGHSH, CDR2 LQKENI. V was clipped by 3 bases and J by 3 bases, with 8 bases between them. The CDR3 sequence: CASSPQVDYGYTF. The part of the CDR3 DNA that was read is TGTGCCAGCTCACCGCAGGTTGACTATGGC.

The CDR3 sequence is CAWSPGLAGVTDTQYF. Partial CDR3 DNA: TGTGCCTGGAGTCCCGGACTAGCGGGAGTCACAGATACG. The chain joins TRBV30 to TRBJ2-3, with 13 bases that match TRBD2. The read terminates 3 residues before the CDR3 end, so the remaining end is supplied by the germline J gene. The V segment lost 2 bases and the J segment 2 bases; nucleotides outside the gene matches: 4. Germline loops: CDR1 GTSNPN, CDR2 SVGIG (reference sequence). This CDR3 spans 16 amino acids.

Comment on this clone: From the germline J gene comes the end of the CDR3, since the read stops 3 residues before it. The rearrangement joins TRBV19 to TRBJ2-7; TRBD1 matches 8 bases. Germline loops: CDR1 LNHDA, CDR2 SQIVND (reference sequence). The CDR3 loop spans 13 amino acids. The trim removed 7 bases at V and 5 bases at J, leaving 7 bases unmatched. CDR3 DNA, as far as it was read: TGTGCCAGTACCGACAGGGGAACTCACGAG. Protein sequence: CASTDRGTHE. The whole CDR3 protein is CASTDRGTHEQYF.

The sample holds many counts of this clone. The read halts 3 residues ahead of the CDR3 end, with the missing end drawn from the germline J gene. This sequence joins TRBV6-2 or TRBV6-3 and TRBJ1-1, with 7 bases matching TRBD1. V lost 6 bases to trimming and J lost 0 bases; unmatched junction nucleotides: 1. The CDR3 length is 13 residues. Germline V gives CDR1 MNHEY, CDR2 SVGEGT. CDR3 DNA, as far as it was read: TGTGCCAGCAGCGACAGGGTGAACACTGAA. Translating it yields CASSDRVNTE. The entire CDR3 is CASSDRVNTEAFF.

This clone was seen only a few times. The observed sequence ends 3 residues before the CDR3 terminus, with the missing tail filled in from the germline J gene. The chain is built from TRBV19 and TRBJ1-1, with 9 bases identical to TRBD1. There are 15 residues in the CDR3. The germline gives CDR1 LNHDA, CDR2 SQIVND (reference sequence). With V trimmed by 1 base and J by 2 bases, 2 bases remained unmatched. CDR3 DNA (partial): TGTGCCAGTAGTATAGTGGGACAGGGCAACACTGAA. It is translated as CASSIVGQGNTE. The entire CDR3 protein is CASSIVGQGNTEAFF.

There are a few counts of this clone. The sequence runs out 3 residues before the end of the CDR3; the remainder is reconstructed from the germline J gene. The same CDR3 is also encoded by other DNA sequences in this sample. The chain is built from TRBV7-9 and TRBJ1-6; no clear D gene. Per the germline V gene, CDR1 is SEHNR and CDR2 is FQNEAQ (reference sequence). The CDR3 has 12 amino acids. V lost 6 bases to trimming and J lost 8 bases, with 8 bases between them. Incomplete CDR3 DNA: TGTGCCAGCAGTTTCGGTGATTCACCC. The encoded protein is CASSFGDSP. The complete CDR3 sequence is CASSFGDSPLHF.

This clone was seen only a few times. The read terminates 3 residues before the CDR3 end, so the remaining end is supplied by the germline J gene. The rearrangement joins TRBV19 to TRBJ2-6; D is undetermined. Germline CDR1 is LNHDA and CDR2 is SQIVND (reference sequence). V was pared by 8 bases and J by 0 bases, with 14 bases between. The CDR3 length is 16 residues. The sequenced part of the CDR3 DNA is TGTGCCAGTCGATTTGGCGCGGACTCTGGGGCCAACGTC. This sequence encodes CASRFGADSGANV. The complete CDR3 sequence is CASRFGADSGANVLTF.

As to this clone: The read ends 3 residues early relative to the CDR3; the germline J gene fills the gap. J is TRBJ2-3 and V is TRBV5-5, with TRBD2 matching 8 bases. In germline, CDR1 is SGHKS, CDR2 YYEKEE (reference sequence). This CDR3 is 15 amino acids long. Trimming at V came to 2 bases and at J to 5 bases, leaving 7 bases not matched to a gene. The CDR3: CASSLRAGDGDTQYF. The CDR3 bases that were read are TGTGCCAGCAGCTTAAGAGCGGGAGATGGAGATACG.

This clone was seen more than once but under ten times. With the read ending 3 residues before the CDR3 end, the germline J gene is used to fill in that end. The chain has TRBV19 and TRBJ2-7, with 8 bases aligning to TRBD1. This CDR3 is built from 14 residues. Germline loops: CDR1 LNHDA, CDR2 SQIVND (reference sequence). V was clipped by 5 bases and J by 0 bases; unmatched bases: 3. Here the CDR3 reads CASSPQGASYEQYF. CDR3 bases read: TGTGCCAGTAGTCCTCAGGGGGCCTCCTACGAG.

This clone has a count of ten or more. The read terminates 3 residues before the CDR3 end, so the remaining end is supplied by the germline J gene. The chain carries TRBV10-3 and TRBJ2-7, with D possibly being TRBD1 (5 bases). Trimming stripped 4 bases from V and 6 bases from J, with 16 bases between. The CDR3 totals 14 residues. CDR1 and CDR2 from the germline V gene are ENHRY and SYGVKD. The chain's CDR3 is CAISGATGRAEQYF. The sequenced part of the CDR3 DNA is TGTGCCATCAGTGGAGCAACAGGTCGGGCCGAG.

This clone occurred many times. An end of the junction differs from the germline gene, which may be a read error. The read comes to an end 3 residues before the CDR3 does, leaving the germline J gene to fill in the end. The gene calls are TRBV30 and TRBJ2-1; a weak D match, TRBD2 (6 bases). CDR1 is GTSNPN and CDR2 is SVGIG in the germline V gene (reference sequence). The CDR3 is made up of 13 amino acids. This chain's CDR3 is CAWSRDSNNEQFF. The CDR3 bases that were read are TGTGCCTGGAGTAGGGACTCCAACAATGAG.

Only a few counts were recorded for this clone. Read sequence stops 3 residues before the CDR3 end, and the germline J gene provides the missing end. J is TRBJ2-7 and V is TRBV5-1; D might be TRBD2 (5 bases). The CDR3 has 14 amino acids. Germline V gives CDR1 SGHRS, CDR2 YFSETQ. Trimming removed 0 bases from V and 4 bases from J, with 11 bases in between. The CDR3 loop reads CASSLVDRGYEQYF. The sequenced CDR3 bases are TGCGCCAGCAGCTTGGTTGATCGAGGGTACGAG.

This clone was observed at least ten times. The CDR3 end falls 3 residues outside the read, so it is completed with the germline J gene. The gene calls are TRBV2 and TRBJ2-5, with TRBD2 matching over 13 bases. Germline trimming cut 6 bases from V and 4 bases from J; bases unmatched to any gene: 2. Germline-derived CDR1 and CDR2 are SNHLY and FYNNEI. The CDR3 is 14 amino acids. The CDR3 spells CASRGLAGTETQYF. The part of the CDR3 DNA that was read is TGTGCCAGCAGGGGACTAGCGGGAACAGAGACC.

Comment on this clone: The read terminates 3 residues ahead of where the CDR3 ends, so the germline J gene completes it. The rearrangement joins TRBV6-2 or TRBV6-3 to TRBJ2-7; TRBD1 aligns across 9 bases. V gave up 5 bases and J gave up 3 bases; unmatched junction bases: 5. The germline CDR1 and CDR2 sequences are MNHEY and SVGEGT. The length of the CDR3 is 14 residues. CDR3 DNA, as far as it was read: TGTGCCAGCAGTACAGGGGGCAAGGACTACGAG. As protein: CASSTGGKDYE. The full CDR3 sequence reads CASSTGGKDYEQYF.

A word on this clone: The read finishes 3 residues shy of the CDR3 end, and the germline J gene is used to complete it. The V call is TRBV19, the J call TRBJ1-3; the D gene is possibly TRBD1 (6 bases). CDR3 length: 17 amino acids. The V gene lost 7 bases and the J gene lost 3 bases, with 22 bases spanning the gap. CDR1 and CDR2 from the germline V gene are LNHDA and SQIVND (reference sequence). The DNA read from the CDR3 is TGTGCCAGTAAGGGTTTACAGGGTCAGGACTTTGGAAACACC. Protein sequence: CASKGLQGQDFGNT. The CDR3 in its entirety is CASKGLQGQDFGNTIYF.

Of note for this clone: The read terminates 3 residues before the CDR3 end, so the remaining end is supplied by the germline J gene. The sample contains more than one DNA sequence encoding this CDR3. The V gene is TRBV7-9, the J gene TRBJ1-3; no clear D gene. Germline V gene lookup returns CDR1 SEHNR and CDR2 FQNEAQ (reference sequence). Trimming took off 3 bases at V and 0 bases at J, with 6 bases between the two ends. The CDR3 totals 14 residues. Incomplete CDR3 DNA: TGTGCCAGCAGCTTGAAGGTCTCTGGAAACACC. It specifies CASSLKVSGNT. The whole CDR3 protein is CASSLKVSGNTIYF. Full variable domain (outside the CDR3, taken from reference TRBV7-9 and TRBJ1-3): DTGVSQNPRHKITKRGQNVTFRCDPISEHNRLYWYRQTLGQGPEFLTYFQNEAQLEKSRLLSDRFSAERPKGSFSTLEIQRTEQGDSAMYLCASSLKVSGNTIYFGEGSWLTVV.

This clone was picked up many times. The CDR3 end falls 3 residues outside the read, so it is completed with the germline J gene. J is TRBJ1-4 and V is TRBV10-3, with a tentative D call TRBD1 (5 bases). The V end was cut by 0 bases, the J end by 7 bases, with 15 bases between. Germline loops: CDR1 ENHRY, CDR2 SYGVKD. CDR3 size: 16 residues. CDR3 sequence reads: CAISESWASGAEKLFF. The part of the CDR3 DNA that was read is TGTGCCATCAGTGAGTCTTGGGCCAGCGGGGCTGAAAAA.

Remarks on this clone: The CDR3 is cut off 3 residues early in the read; its end comes from the germline J gene. V gene TRBV5-1 combines with J gene TRBJ1-1; 7 positions agree with TRBD1. CDR1 and CDR2 from the germline V gene are SGHRS and YFSETQ. The V gene end was trimmed by 6 bases and the J gene end by 6 bases; junction bases not matched to a gene: 20. This CDR3 comprises 17 residues. The CDR3 is CASTLLVGQNSGSEAFF. The CDR3 DNA, read in part, is TGCGCCAGCACTCTGCTCGTGGGACAGAACTCCGGTTCTGAA.

This clone was detected many times. Coverage ceases 3 residues before the CDR3 finishes, and the germline J gene fills in the end. The J gene is TRBJ2-7, the V gene TRBV29-1, with a possible D match to TRBD1 (5 bases). Germline V gives CDR1 SQVTM, CDR2 ANQGSEA. The CDR3 has 15 amino acids. V dropped 1 base and J dropped 0 bases, with 13 bases sitting between them. CDR3 sequence: CSVEGGRETSYEQYF. The DNA read from the CDR3 is TGCAGCGTTGAAGGGGGCAGGGAAACCTCCTACGAG.

The sample holds many counts of this clone. The sequence runs out 3 residues before the end of the CDR3; the remainder is reconstructed from the germline J gene. This chain joins TRBV4-1 and TRBJ2-3, with 9 bases fitting TRBD2. The trim removed 2 bases at V and 4 bases at J, leaving 10 bases unmatched. CDR1 is MGHRA, CDR2 YSYEKL, per germline. The CDR3 has 17 amino acids. The CDR3 protein is CASSQNQLAGPADTQYF. Incomplete CDR3 DNA: TGCGCCAGCAGCCAAAATCAACTAGCGGGTCCGGCAGATACG.

This clone was detected ten times or more. The CDR3 is cut off 3 residues early in the read; its end comes from the germline J gene. The chain has TRBV5-4 and TRBJ1-1, with 8 bases identical to TRBD1. This CDR3 contains 15 residues. Germline CDR1 is SGHNT and CDR2 is YYREEE (reference sequence). CDR3 residues: CASSLITGGVKEAFF. The sequenced part of the CDR3 DNA is TGTGCCAGCAGCTTGATAACAGGGGGTGTTAAAGAA. Full variable domain (remainder filled in from reference TRBV5-4 and TRBJ1-1): ETGVTQSPTHLIKTRGQQVTLRCSSQSGHNTVSWYQQALGQGPQFIFQYYREEENGRGNFPPRFSGLQFPNYSSELNVNALELDDSALYLCASSLITGGVKEAFFGQGTRLTVV.

This clone was counted many times. The read ends 3 residues shy of where the CDR3 ends; the end is completed using the germline J gene. V usage is TRBV29-1 and J usage is TRBJ2-3; TRBD2 might be the D (6 bases). The V end lost 3 bases, the J end lost 1 base, and 11 bases lay between the germline ends. Germline V gene sequence: CDR1 SQVTM, CDR2 ANQGSEA. The CDR3 has 14 amino acids. The sequenced part of the CDR3 DNA is TGCAGCGTTGAGGGCGGGAAAGGCACAGATACG. Its translation: CSVEGGKGTDT. The CDR3, in full, reads CSVEGGKGTDTQYF.

Notes on this clone: The read is 3 residues too short to cover the CDR3 end, so that end is filled in from the germline J gene. The chain recombines TRBV20-1 with TRBJ2-7; 7 bases fit TRBD1. Trimming removed 5 bases from V and 2 bases from J; junction bases left unmatched: 6. Germline V lookup: CDR1 DFQATT, CDR2 SNEGSKA (reference sequence). The CDR3 consists of 13 residues. CDR3 sequence reads: CSASDRMTYEQYF. CDR3 DNA (partial): TGCAGTGCTTCGGACAGGATGACCTACGAG.

This clone is classed as medium-sized (0.01 to 0.1%). Read sequence stops 3 residues before the CDR3 end, and the germline J gene provides the missing end. The chain uses TRBV29-1 and TRBJ2-5; D remains ambiguous. V lost 0 bases and J lost 1, with 12 bases in between. This CDR3 spans 15 amino acids. Germline loops: CDR1 SQVTM, CDR2 ANQGSEA. The sequenced part of the CDR3 DNA is TGCAGCGTTGAAGATATTGGCACCAGCCAAGAGACC. As protein: CSVEDIGTSQET. The whole CDR3 protein is CSVEDIGTSQETQYF.

By its share, this clone is medium-sized. The CDR3 bases that were read are TGTGCCAGCAGCCCCCAGGGACCAGGAGGGGGTGAG. Amino acids: CASSPQGPGGGE. The CDR3 in full is CASSPQGPGGGEQFF. The rearrangement links TRBV7-3 to TRBJ2-1; the D call may be TRBD1 or TRBD2 (6 bases each). The CDR3 extends 3 residues past the end of the read, so its final part is completed from the germline J gene. Germline assignment: CDR1 SGHTA and CDR2 FQGTGA. CDR3 length: 15 amino acids. Trimming took 5 bases from V and 9 from J, leaving 20 bases between them.

This clone came up a few times. From the germline J gene comes the end of the CDR3, since the read stops 3 residues before it. The chain joins TRBV19 to TRBJ2-7; 9 bases are shared with TRBD1. CDR1 and CDR2 (germline): LNHDA, SQIVND (reference sequence). Trimming at V came to 5 bases and at J to 3 bases, leaving 11 bases not matched to a gene. This CDR3 comprises 16 residues. The CDR3 here is CASSPTPGQGIYEQYF. The CDR3 DNA, read in part, is TGTGCCAGTAGTCCTACGCCGGGACAGGGTATCTACGAG.